The 12 T cell receptor beta chains presented below share a single source sample, sequenced in a study of OX40 agonist ivuxolimab in advanced cancers. Some clones are missing from TCRdb's copy, which holds only in-frame ones; the method was immunoSEQ multiplex PCR. The profile shows about 68,000 clones, 85% to 90% of them singletons. This sample comprised CD4+ or CD8+ T cells sorted from blood, obtained in a trial of the OX40 agonist ivuxolimab. These receptors came from an adult with an advanced solid tumor such as melanoma, head and neck, liver or kidney cancer.

This clone was seen a few times. The chain joins TRBV7-9 to TRBJ2-5; D possibly matches TRBD1 or TRBD2 (5 bases each). Trimming stripped 9 bases from V and 5 bases from J, with 16 bases between. CDR3 length: 13 residues. Germline V gene data show CDR1 as SEHNR and CDR2 as FQNEAQ (reference sequence). The CDR3 DNA reads TGTGCCAGTCGAGGGGATACGGGGGAGACCCAGTACTTC. It translates to CASRGDTGETQYF.

The chain uses TRBV19 and TRBJ2-5; 10 bases align to TRBD2. After removal of 7 bases from V and 0 bases from J, the junction contained 5 bases not matched to a gene. The germline V gene has CDR1 LNHDA and CDR2 SQIVND (reference sequence). The CDR3 extends over 15 amino acids. The CDR3, as DNA: TGTGCCAGTAACAGCGGGGGGGCGGACCAAGAGACCCAGTACTTC. It is translated as CASNSGGADQETQYF.

The genes are TRBV6-6 and TRBJ1-6, with D possibly being TRBD1 (5 bases). V shed 2 bases and J shed 7 bases, with 9 bases lying between them. The CDR3 consists of 14 residues. Germline V gene data show CDR1 as MNHNY and CDR2 as SVGAGI (reference sequence). The CDR3 DNA reads as TGTGCCAGCAGTTACATGGACACGAATTCACCCCTCCACTTT. Its protein is CASSYMDTNSPLHF.

The chain recombines TRBV29-1 with TRBJ2-1; TRBD1 matches at 8 bases. The CDR3 covers 15 residues. In germline, CDR1 is SQVTM, CDR2 ANQGSEA. V gave up 6 bases and J gave up 9 bases; unmatched junction bases: 16. The CDR3 region is CSVRVFGQGLVEQFF. In DNA form, the CDR3 reads TGCAGCGTCCGAGTTTTCGGACAGGGTTTGGTTGAGCAGTTCTTC.

The chain is built from TRBV7-2 and TRBJ1-2, with 9 bases identical to TRBD1. The CDR3 has 15 amino acids. Looked up from germline, CDR1 is SGHTA and CDR2 is FQGNSA. Germline trimming cut 1 base from V and 4 bases from J; bases unmatched to any gene: 4. The CDR3 DNA is TGTGCCAGCAGCTTAGATGGGACAGGGAGCTATGGCTACACCTTC. It is translated as CASSLDGTGSYGYTF.

The chain employs TRBV7-9 and TRBJ2-7; 8 nucleotides agree with TRBD1. From germline, CDR1 is SEHNR and CDR2 FQNEAQ (reference sequence). This CDR3 region has 15 residues. With 2 bases clipped from V and 5 bases from J, the junction kept 8 bases outside the gene matches. The CDR3 spells CASSLFKQGDDEQYF. DNA of the CDR3: TGTGCCAGCAGCTTATTTAAACAGGGGGACGACGAGCAGTACTTC.

CDR3 nucleotides: TGTGCCAGCAGCGCAAAGATGAGAATCTCCTACGAGCAGTACTTC. Translating gives CASSAKMRISYEQYF. The genes are TRBV7-9 and TRBJ2-7; the D is unclear. V was shortened by 5 bases and J by 0 bases, with 14 bases between the two germline ends. This CDR3 comprises 15 residues. Germline CDR1 SEHNR, CDR2 FQNEAQ (reference sequence).

This rearrangement joins TRBV7-2 to TRBJ1-4; a possible D gene is TRBD1 (5 bases). V shed 3 bases and J shed 8 bases, with 13 bases lying between them. The V gene's germline CDR1 is SGHTA and CDR2 FQGNSA. The CDR3 sequence is 14 residues long. CDR3 sequence (DNA): TGTGCCAGCAGCTTCCAGGGAGGGCCCGAAAAACTGTTTTTT. Translated, it gives CASSFQGGPEKLFF.

The chain links TRBV6-5 to TRBJ1-1; tentative D call: TRBD1 (5 bases). Trimming shortened V by 2 bases and J by 3 bases, and 10 bases separated the two germline ends. The CDR3 extends over 14 amino acids. Germline V gene lookup returns CDR1 MNHEY and CDR2 SVGAGI. The CDR3 loop is CASSYRGADTEAFF. CDR3 bases: TGTGCCAGCAGTTACCGGGGCGCTGACACTGAAGCTTTCTTT.

The chain uses TRBV4-1 and TRBJ2-5; tentative D call: TRBD1 (5 bases). Deletions cut 1 base from V and 0 bases from J, with 6 bases between. Germline CDR1 reads MGHRA; CDR2 reads YSYEKL. This CDR3 has 14 amino acids. DNA of the CDR3: TGCGCCAGCAGCCAAGCGACAGACCAAGAGACCCAGTACTTC. Encoded protein: CASSQATDQETQYF.

The V call is TRBV5-6, the J call TRBJ1-1; D call uncertain. Trimming stripped 4 bases from V and 1 base from J, with 8 bases between. This CDR3 has 13 residues. Germline V gene sequence: CDR1 SGHDT, CDR2 YYEEEE. CDR3 protein: CASSPGANTEAFF. The CDR3 region has the DNA TGTGCCAGCAGCCCCGGAGCGAACACTGAAGCTTTCTTT. Variable domain in full (rest from reference TRBV5-6 and TRBJ1-1): DAGVTQSPTHLIKTRGQQVTLRCSPKSGHDTVSWYQQALGQGPQFIFQYYEEEERQRGNFPDRFSGHQFPNYSSELNVNALLLGDSALYLCASSPGANTEAFFGQGTRLTVV.

The V call is TRBV27, the J call TRBJ2-7; D uncertain. The ends were cut back, 8 bases at V and 5 bases at J, with 13 bases in the middle. The CDR3 is 12 residues long. CDR1 is MNHEY, CDR2 SMNVEV, per germline (reference sequence). In DNA, the CDR3 is TGTGCCAGCCGCACAAGAGGCGACGAGCAGTACTTC. Translating it yields CASRTRGDEQYF.